A single sample gave rise to the 21 T cell receptor beta chains below, sequenced in a study of chemoradiotherapy in HPV16-positive cancers. Clones were sequenced by immunoSEQ multiplex PCR, and TCRdb holds only the in-frame ones, with some missing. In the table there are around 12,000 clones, 75% to 90% of which are singletons. Sequencing used blood, obtained from a patient who underwent chemoradiotherapy. The receptor set was obtained from a human donor with HPV-associated anogenital cancer.

The J gene is TRBJ2-4, the V gene TRBV7-8; D may be TRBD2 (7 bases). Trimming cost V 3 bases and J 8 bases, with 14 bases left between them. The CDR3 loop spans 14 amino acids. Per germline, CDR1 SGHVS and CDR2 FQNEAQ. CDR3 nucleotide sequence: TGTGCCAGCAGCTTGGGGGGGCGCGCGGACATTCAGTACTTC. The encoded protein is CASSLGGRADIQYF.

This chain links TRBV7-9 with TRBJ2-1, with TRBD1 matching 8 bases. Unmatched junction bases numbered 20, after V lost 4 bases and J lost 6 bases. Germline V lookup: CDR1 SEHNR, CDR2 FQNEAQ (reference sequence). This CDR3 region has 19 residues. The DNA of the CDR3 is TGTGCCAGCAGCTACCGACCCGGGGCTTCCAGGGGGCTCTCCAATGAGCAGTTCTTC. Protein product: CASSYRPGASRGLSNEQFF.

The chain couples TRBV28 to TRBJ1-2; weak D call: TRBD1 (6 bases). Deletions cut 3 bases from V and 5 bases from J, with 13 bases between. The CDR3 is made up of 14 amino acids. Germline-derived CDR1 and CDR2 are MDHEN and SYDVKM. The CDR3 coding sequence is TGTGCCAGCAGTTTCGGACAGAACGTTTATGGCTACACCTTC. This translates into CASSFGQNVYGYTF.

This CDR3 reads CASSRKPGHSLSYEQYF. Here the CDR3 DNA reads TGTGCCAGCAGCCGTAAACCGGGACACAGCCTCTCCTACGAGCAGTACTTC. The V gene is TRBV11-3, the J gene TRBJ2-5; D possibly corresponds to TRBD1 (6 bases). The better agreement between TRBJ2-7 and the DNA end casts doubt on the J call. Germline values: CDR1 SGHNT, CDR2 YENEEA. The CDR3 covers 17 residues.

V usage is TRBV28 and J usage is TRBJ2-7; the D gene is possibly TRBD1 (5 bases). Trimming cost V 1 base and J 0 bases, with 13 bases left between them. The CDR3 spans 16 residues. Germline V lookup: CDR1 MDHEN, CDR2 SYDVKM. The chain's CDR3 is CASSLSPMDTSYEQYF. Written as DNA, the CDR3 is TGTGCCAGCAGTTTATCCCCTATGGACACCTCCTACGAGCAGTACTTC. Full variable domain (rest looked up from reference TRBV28 and TRBJ2-7): DVKVTQSSRYLVKRTGEKVFLECVQDMDHENMFWYRQDPGLGLRLIYFSYDVKMKEKGDIPEGYSVSREKKERFSLILESASTNQTSMYLCASSLSPMDTSYEQYFGPGTRLTVT.

The chain is built from TRBV6-6 and TRBJ2-5; D perhaps matches TRBD1 (6 bases). Trimming removed 8 bases at V and 4 bases at J, with 14 bases between. The CDR3 spans 13 residues. CDR1 MNHNY and CDR2 SVGAGI come from the germline V gene (reference sequence). This chain's CDR3 is CASLQGRGETQYF. CDR3 coding DNA: TGTGCCAGCTTACAGGGCCGGGGAGAGACCCAGTACTTC.

In its sample, this clone was seen once. The chain joins TRBV9 to TRBJ1-6; 8 positions match TRBD1. Per the germline V gene, CDR1 is SGDLS and CDR2 is YYNGEE. This CDR3 is 15 amino acids long. Trimming at V came to 0 bases and at J to 9 bases, leaving 5 bases not matched to a gene. CDR3 residues: CASSVGTGGSSPLHF. CDR3 DNA: TGTGCCAGCAGCGTAGGAACAGGGGGTAGTTCACCCCTCCACTTT.

The chain combines TRBV10-1 with TRBJ2-7; 11 bases line up with TRBD2. J was trimmed by 3 bases and V by 7 bases; bases with no gene match: 8. Germline V lookup: CDR1 WNHNN, CDR2 SYGVQD (reference sequence). The CDR3 runs to 15 residues. The CDR3 protein is CASTLAGGPFYEQYF. CDR3 DNA sequence: TGCGCCAGCACGTTAGCGGGGGGGCCGTTCTACGAGCAGTACTTC.

The chain employs TRBV7-3 and TRBJ2-5; D tentatively fits TRBD1 or TRBD2 (5 bases each). Germline values: CDR1 SGHTA, CDR2 FQGTGA. With 5 bases removed from V and 7 bases from J, the gap between germline ends came to 23 bases. The CDR3 has 16 residues. CDR3 coding DNA: TGTGCCAGCAGCGACGCCGGGACCGGGGCCTTGGGGACCCAGTACTTC. Residues: CASSDAGTGALGTQYF.

The chain recombines TRBV10-3 with TRBJ2-1, with a tentative D call TRBD2 (6 bases). The CDR3 runs 15 residues. V was trimmed by 4 bases and J by 2 bases, leaving 12 bases between them. The germline V gene encodes CDR1 ENHRY and CDR2 SYGVKD. Here the CDR3 DNA reads TGTGCCATCAGTGGGGACTTATCGCCCTACAATGAGCAGTTCTTC. This translates into CAISGDLSPYNEQFF.

The chain is built from TRBV19 and TRBJ2-1; 7 bases are a match to TRBD2. This CDR3 is 14 amino acids long. CDR1 LNHDA and CDR2 SQIVND come from the germline V gene (reference sequence). Trimming took 5 bases from V and 7 from J; bases not matched to a gene: 8. The CDR3 is CASSLGGPGNEQFF. Written as DNA, the CDR3 is TGTGCCAGTAGTCTGGGAGGGCCGGGGAATGAGCAGTTCTTC. The full variable domain, in which reference TRBV19 and TRBJ2-1 provide the parts outside the CDR3, is DGGITQSPKYLFRKEGQNVTLSCEQNLNHDAMYWYRQDPGQGLRLIYYSQIVNDFQKGDIAEGYSVSREKKESFPLTVTSAQKNPTAFYLCASSLGGPGNEQFFGPGTRLTVL.

The V call is TRBV11-2, the J call TRBJ2-1, with 11 positions matching TRBD2. V lost 3 bases, J lost 1 base, and 5 bases stayed unmatched. From germline, CDR1 is SGHAT and CDR2 FQNNGV. This CDR3 region has 17 residues. In DNA, the CDR3 is TGTGCCAGCAGCTTGAGGTTAGCGGGGGGGTCCTACAATGAGCAGTTCTTC. This codes for CASSLRLAGGSYNEQFF. Full variable domain (outside the CDR3, taken from reference TRBV11-2 and TRBJ2-1): EAGVAQSPRYKIIEKRQSVAFWCNPISGHATLYWYQQILGQGPKLLIQFQNNGVVDDSQLPKDRFSAERLKGVDSTLKIQPAKLEDSAVYLCASSLRLAGGSYNEQFFGPGTRLTVL.

V gene TRBV7-2 combines with J gene TRBJ1-6; TRBD1 is a possible D gene (6 bases). The CDR3 totals 16 residues. The germline gives CDR1 SGHTA, CDR2 FQGNSA. V gave up 2 bases and J gave up 7 bases, with 15 bases separating them. CDR3 DNA sequence: TGTGCCAGCAGCTTATCCAGACAGGCCCCCAATTCACCCCTCCACTTT. It codes for CASSLSRQAPNSPLHF.

The chain carries TRBV6-1 and TRBJ1-1; 9 nucleotides agree with TRBD1. Germline CDR1 is MNHNS and CDR2 is SASEGT. V was clipped by 6 bases and J by 1 base; unmatched bases: 3. The CDR3 extends over 14 amino acids. The CDR3 nucleotides are TGTGCCAGCAGACTGGGACAGGGGAACACTGAAGCTTTCTTT. It codes for CASRLGQGNTEAFF.

The chain carries TRBV5-6 and TRBJ1-5; maybe TRBD1 (5 bases). This CDR3 spans 14 amino acids. Germline values: CDR1 SGHDT, CDR2 YYEEEE. Trimming took off 4 bases at V and 1 base at J, with 9 bases between the two ends. The CDR3 sequence: CASSHRDSNQPQHF. The DNA for the CDR3 is TGTGCCAGCAGCCATAGGGACAGCAATCAGCCCCAGCATTTT.

This clone was counted only a few times. The chain links TRBV27 to TRBJ1-6; D is ambiguous. The CDR3 runs 13 residues. The V end lost 5 bases, the J end lost 6 bases, and 8 bases lay between the germline ends. The germline V gene has CDR1 MNHEY and CDR2 SMNVEV (reference sequence). The CDR3 DNA reads TGTGCCAGCAGTCGCAGCCCTAATTCACCCCTCCACTTT. Residues: CASSRSPNSPLHF.

This clone was seen once. The V call is TRBV2, the J call TRBJ2-7; 9 bases agree with TRBD2. In germline, CDR1 is SNHLY, CDR2 FYNNEI. The CDR3 is 15 amino acids. V gave up 5 bases and J gave up 2 bases; unmatched junction bases: 7. CDR3: CASSRLADTTYEQYF. The CDR3 nucleotides read TGTGCCAGCAGTAGACTAGCGGATACGACCTACGAGCAGTACTTC.

This rearrangement joins TRBV5-1 to TRBJ2-7; either TRBD1 or TRBD2 may supply D (5 bases each). V was cut by 4 bases and J by 2 bases, with 16 bases left in between. The CDR3 runs 15 residues. Germline CDR1 and CDR2: SGHRS and YFSETQ. DNA of the CDR3: TGCGCCAGCAGCATCGACCGAACGGGGCCCTACGAGCAGTACTTC. Its translation: CASSIDRTGPYEQYF.

The chain uses TRBV7-9 and TRBJ1-4, with a possible D match to TRBD1 (6 bases). Trimming removed 3 bases at V and 6 bases at J, with 14 bases between. The CDR3 consists of 15 residues. CDR1 SEHNR and CDR2 FQNEAQ come from the germline V gene (reference sequence). This chain's CDR3 is CASSFGDMGDEKLFF. CDR3 sequence (DNA): TGTGCCAGCAGCTTTGGGGACATGGGGGATGAAAAACTGTTTTTT.

The chain links TRBV28 to TRBJ1-1, with D unclear. The CDR3 covers 12 residues. CDR1 and CDR2 from the germline V gene are MDHEN and SYDVKM. Trimming stripped 3 bases from V and 5 bases from J, with 7 bases between. The CDR3 bases are TGTGCCAGCAGTTTTCGATGGACTGAAGCTTTCTTT. It specifies CASSFRWTEAFF.

The rearrangement joins TRBV4-1 to TRBJ2-5; 10 bases fit TRBD2. Germline loops: CDR1 MGHRA, CDR2 YSYEKL. V dropped 2 bases and J dropped 3; count of bases not matched to a gene: 6. This CDR3 is 16 amino acids long. The CDR3 DNA is TGCGCCAGCAGCCAACCTAGCGGGAGAGGGGAAGAGACCCAGTACTTC. Encoded protein: CASSQPSGRGEETQYF.